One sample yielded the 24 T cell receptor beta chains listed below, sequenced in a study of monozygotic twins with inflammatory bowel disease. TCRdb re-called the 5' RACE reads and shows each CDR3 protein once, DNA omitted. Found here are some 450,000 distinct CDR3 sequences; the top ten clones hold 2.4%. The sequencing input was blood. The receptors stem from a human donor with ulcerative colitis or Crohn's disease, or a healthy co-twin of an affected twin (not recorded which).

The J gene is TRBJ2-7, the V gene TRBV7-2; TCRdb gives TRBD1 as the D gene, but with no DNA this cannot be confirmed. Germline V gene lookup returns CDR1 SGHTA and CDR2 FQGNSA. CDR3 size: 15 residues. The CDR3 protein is CASSPSGQGGGEQYF.

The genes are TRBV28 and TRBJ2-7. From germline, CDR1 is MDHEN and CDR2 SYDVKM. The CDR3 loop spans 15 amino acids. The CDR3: CASSPRTGNSYEQYF.

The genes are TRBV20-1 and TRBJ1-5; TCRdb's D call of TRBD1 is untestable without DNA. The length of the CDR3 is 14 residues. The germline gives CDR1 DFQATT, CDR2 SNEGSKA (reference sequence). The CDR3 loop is CSALTDRGNQPQHF.

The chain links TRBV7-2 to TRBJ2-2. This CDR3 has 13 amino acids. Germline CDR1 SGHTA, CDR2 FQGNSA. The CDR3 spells CAIRLVRGGELFF.

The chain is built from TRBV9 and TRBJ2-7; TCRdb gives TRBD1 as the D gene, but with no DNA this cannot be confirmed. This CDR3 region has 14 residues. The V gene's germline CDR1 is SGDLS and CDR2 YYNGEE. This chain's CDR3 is CASSGRDRPIEQYF.

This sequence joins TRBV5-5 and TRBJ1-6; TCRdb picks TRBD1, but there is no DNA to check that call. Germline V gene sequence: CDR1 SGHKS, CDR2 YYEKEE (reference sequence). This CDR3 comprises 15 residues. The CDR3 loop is CASSLRDRGDSPLHF.

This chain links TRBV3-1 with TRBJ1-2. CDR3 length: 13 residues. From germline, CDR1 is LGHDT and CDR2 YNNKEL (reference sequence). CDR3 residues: CASSQVVGNGYTF.

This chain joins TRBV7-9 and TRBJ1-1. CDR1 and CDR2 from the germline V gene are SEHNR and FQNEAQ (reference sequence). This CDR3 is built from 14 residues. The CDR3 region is CASSYGWVGTEAFF. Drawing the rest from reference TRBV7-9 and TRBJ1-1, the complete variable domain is DTGVSQNPRHKITKRGQNVTFRCDPISEHNRLYWYRQTLGQGPEFLTYFQNEAQLEKSRLLSDRFSAERPKGSFSTLEIQRTEQGDSAMYLCASSYGWVGTEAFFGQGTRLTVV.

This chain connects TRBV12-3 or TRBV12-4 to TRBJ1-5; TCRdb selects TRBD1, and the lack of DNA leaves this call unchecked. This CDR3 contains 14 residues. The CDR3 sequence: CASSSGTGDRPQHF.

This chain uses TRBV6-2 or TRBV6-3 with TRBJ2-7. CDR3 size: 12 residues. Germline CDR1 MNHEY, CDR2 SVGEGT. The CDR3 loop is CASSYRAYEQYF.

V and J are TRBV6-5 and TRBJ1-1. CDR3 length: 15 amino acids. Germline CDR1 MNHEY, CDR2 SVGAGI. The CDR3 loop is CASSYSKSANTEAFF.

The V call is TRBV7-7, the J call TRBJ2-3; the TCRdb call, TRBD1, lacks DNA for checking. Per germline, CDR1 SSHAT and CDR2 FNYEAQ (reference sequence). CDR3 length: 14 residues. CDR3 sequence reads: CASSRGQNTDTQYF.

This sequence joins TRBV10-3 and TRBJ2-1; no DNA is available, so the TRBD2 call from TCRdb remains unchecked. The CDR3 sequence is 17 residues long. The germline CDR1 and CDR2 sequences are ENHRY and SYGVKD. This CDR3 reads CAISERASGGAYNEQFF.

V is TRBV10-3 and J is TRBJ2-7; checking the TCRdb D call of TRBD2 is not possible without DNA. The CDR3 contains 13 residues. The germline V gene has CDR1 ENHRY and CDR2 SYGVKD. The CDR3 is CAISEGSEYEQYF.

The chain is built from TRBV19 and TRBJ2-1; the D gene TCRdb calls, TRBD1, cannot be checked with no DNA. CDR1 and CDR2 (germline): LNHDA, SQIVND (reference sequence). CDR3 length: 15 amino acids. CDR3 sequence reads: CASSILGGGGYEQFF.

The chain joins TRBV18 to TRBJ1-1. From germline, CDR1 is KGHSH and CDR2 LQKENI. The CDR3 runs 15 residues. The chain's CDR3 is CASSPGPNMNTEAFF.

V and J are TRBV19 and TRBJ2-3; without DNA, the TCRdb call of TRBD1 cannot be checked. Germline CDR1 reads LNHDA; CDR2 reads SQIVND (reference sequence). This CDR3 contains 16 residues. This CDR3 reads CASSPGAAVGTDTQYF.

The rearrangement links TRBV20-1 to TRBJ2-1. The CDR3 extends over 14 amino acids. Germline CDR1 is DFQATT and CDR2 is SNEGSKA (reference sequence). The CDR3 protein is CSARHPSSYNEQFF.

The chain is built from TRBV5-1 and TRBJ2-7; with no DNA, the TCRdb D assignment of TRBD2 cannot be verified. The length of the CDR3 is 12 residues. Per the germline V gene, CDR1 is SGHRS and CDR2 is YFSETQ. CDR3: CASSVGPYEQYF.

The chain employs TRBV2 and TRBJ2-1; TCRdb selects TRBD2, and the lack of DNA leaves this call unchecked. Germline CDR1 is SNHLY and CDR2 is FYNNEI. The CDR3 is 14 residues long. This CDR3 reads CASTSFMSENEQFF.

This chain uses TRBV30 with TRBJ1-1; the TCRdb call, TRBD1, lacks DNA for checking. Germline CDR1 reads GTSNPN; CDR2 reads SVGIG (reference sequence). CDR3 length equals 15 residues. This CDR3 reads CAWRGTGEGRTEAFF.

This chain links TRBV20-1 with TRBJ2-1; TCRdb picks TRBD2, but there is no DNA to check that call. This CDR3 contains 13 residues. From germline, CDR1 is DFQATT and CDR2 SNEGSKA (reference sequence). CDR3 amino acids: CSASDKLANEQFF.

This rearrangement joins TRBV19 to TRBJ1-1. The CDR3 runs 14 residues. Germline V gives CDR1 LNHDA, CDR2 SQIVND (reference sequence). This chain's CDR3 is CASRALEAGTEAFF.

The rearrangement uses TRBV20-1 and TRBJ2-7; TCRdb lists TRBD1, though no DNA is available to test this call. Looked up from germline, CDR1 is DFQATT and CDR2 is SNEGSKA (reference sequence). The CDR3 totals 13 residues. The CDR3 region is CSAYEAGGNEQYF.